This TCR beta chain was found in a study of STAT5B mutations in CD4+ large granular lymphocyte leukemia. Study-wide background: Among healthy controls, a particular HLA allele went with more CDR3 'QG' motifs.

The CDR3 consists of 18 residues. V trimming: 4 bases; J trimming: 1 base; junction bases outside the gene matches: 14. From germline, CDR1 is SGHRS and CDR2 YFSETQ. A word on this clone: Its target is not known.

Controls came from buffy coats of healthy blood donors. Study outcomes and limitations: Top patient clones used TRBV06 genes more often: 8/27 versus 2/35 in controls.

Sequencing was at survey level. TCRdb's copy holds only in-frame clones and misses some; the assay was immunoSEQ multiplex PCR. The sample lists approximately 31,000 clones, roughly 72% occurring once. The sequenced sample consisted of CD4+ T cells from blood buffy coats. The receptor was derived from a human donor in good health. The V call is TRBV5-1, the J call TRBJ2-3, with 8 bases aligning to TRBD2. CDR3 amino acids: CASSPQAGAGFGTDTQYF. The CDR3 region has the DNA TGCGCCAGCAGCCCCCAAGCGGGGGCGGGTTTCGGCACAGATACGCAGTATTTT.